The 7 T cell receptor beta chains presented below share a single source sample, sequenced in a study of human T cells and chemical hapten exposure (dated by TCRdb to 2020 to 2023). The library was built by means of RACE. The listed sequencing device is NextSeq 500. Through fastp at Q25 and MiXCR, TCRdb rebuilt clones from the public reads, retaining in-frame beta chains. Identical CDR3 protein sequences are pooled into one entry, listed with their most common genes and DNA. The sample table contains approximately 81,000 distinct CDR3 sequences; only one count was recorded for approximately 8% of them. The top ten clonotypes cover over 1.5% of the sample. This sample's time point label indicates: healthy volunteer bleed at 6 weeks. Total RNA was extracted from unfractionated whole blood collected in Tempus Blood RNA tubes. Sequenced sample: whole blood. All receptors derive from a male donor in good health. Some clones in this sample may be carry-over from other donors' samples.

This clonotype was counted between two and nine times. V is TRBV4-2 and J is TRBJ2-7; D call uncertain. The V gene's germline CDR1 is LGHNA and CDR2 YNFKEQ. The CDR3 contains 12 residues. V gave up 0 bases and J gave up 6 bases, with 6 bases separating them. This chain's CDR3 is CASSQDRAEQYF. CDR3 bases: TGTGCCAGCAGCCAAGATCGAGCCGAGCAGTACTTC.

This clonotype was detected only a few times. The chain employs TRBV25-1 and TRBJ2-1; D gene uncertain. The germline CDR1 and CDR2 sequences are MGHDK and SYGVNS. Deletions cut 8 bases from V and 10 bases from J, with 15 bases between. This CDR3 comprises 12 residues. For the CDR3, the DNA is TGTGCCAGCTGCGATTTAACCGCCGAGCAGTTCTTC. It translates to CASCDLTAEQFF.

A few counts support this clonotype. V is TRBV12-3 or TRBV12-4 and J is TRBJ2-3, with a weak D call TRBD1 (6 bases). Trimming shortened V by 3 bases and J by 4 bases, and 11 bases separated the two germline ends. The CDR3 is made up of 14 amino acids. The CDR3 region has the DNA TGTGCCAGCAGTTTCGTACAGGGCGCAGATACGCAGTATTTT. Translated, it gives CASSFVQGADTQYF.

This clonotype has only a few counts. The gene calls are TRBV27 and TRBJ1-2; 7 bases are a match to TRBD1. Trimming took 0 bases from V and 4 from J; bases not matched to a gene: 5. Germline lookup yields CDR1 MNHEY and CDR2 SMNVEV (reference sequence). CDR3 length: 15 residues. CDR3: CASSLSGTDSYGYTF. CDR3 coding DNA: TGTGCCAGCAGTTTATCGGGGACAGACTCCTATGGCTACACCTTC.

This clonotype was seen only a few times. The chain links TRBV12-3 or TRBV12-4 to TRBJ1-4, with 7 bases lining up with TRBD1. The V segment lost 5 bases and the J segment 8 bases; nucleotides outside the gene matches: 11. This CDR3 spans 15 amino acids. CDR3 in DNA: TGTGCCAGCAGTCCTCGACAGGGTTTATGGGAAAAACTGTTTTTT. It encodes CASSPRQGLWEKLFF.

In this sample, this clonotype turned up many times. This sequence joins TRBV3-1 and TRBJ2-2; possible D gene TRBD1, 7 bases. This CDR3 has 17 amino acids. Trimming took off 0 bases at V and 4 bases at J, with 15 bases between the two ends. Germline values: CDR1 LGHDT, CDR2 YNNKEL (reference sequence). CDR3 loop: CASSQERRGRVTGELFF. CDR3 DNA: TGTGCCAGCAGCCAAGAAAGGAGGGGGCGGGTCACCGGGGAGCTGTTTTTT.

This clonotype was seen many times. The chain links TRBV12-5 to TRBJ1-1; tentative D call: TRBD1 (5 bases). The ends were cut back, 3 bases at V and 11 bases at J, with 16 bases in the middle. This CDR3 is built from 13 residues. CDR1 is LGHNT and CDR2 is FRNRAP in the germline V gene. The chain's CDR3 is CASGFSSQGWAFF. In DNA form, the CDR3 reads TGTGCTAGTGGTTTTAGTAGCCAGGGATGGGCTTTCTTT.